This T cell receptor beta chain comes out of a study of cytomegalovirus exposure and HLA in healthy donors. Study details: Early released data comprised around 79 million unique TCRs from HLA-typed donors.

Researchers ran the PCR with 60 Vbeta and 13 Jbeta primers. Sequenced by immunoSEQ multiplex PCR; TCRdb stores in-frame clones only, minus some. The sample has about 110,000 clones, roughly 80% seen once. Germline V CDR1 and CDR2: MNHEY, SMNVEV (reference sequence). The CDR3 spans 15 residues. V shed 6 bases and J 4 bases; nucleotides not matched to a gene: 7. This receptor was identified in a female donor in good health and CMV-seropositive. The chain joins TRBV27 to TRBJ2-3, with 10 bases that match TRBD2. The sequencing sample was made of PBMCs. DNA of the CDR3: TGTGCCAGCAGGAATCTAGCGGGAGTACCAGATACGCAGTATTTT. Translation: CASRNLAGVPDTQYF.